This paragraph reports one T cell receptor beta chain. Other DNA sequences in this specimen translate into the identical CDR3. CDR1 SNHLY and CDR2 FYNNEI come from the germline V gene. The CDR3 length is 10 residues. Trimming removed 6 bases from V and 7 bases from J, with 4 bases in between. With 60 Vbeta and 13 Jbeta primers, the PCR was carried out. Method: immunoSEQ multiplex PCR; TCRdb's copy keeps in-frame clones and lacks some. Among 100,000 to 150,000 clones listed, roughly four fifths were seen once. The source of the sample is a study of cytomegalovirus exposure and HLA in healthy donors. The clonotype was recovered from a boy younger than 18 in good health and CMV-seronegative. The specimen was PBMCs. The chain recombines TRBV2 with TRBJ2-1; D call uncertain. Here the CDR3 reads CASSLNEQFF. The CDR3 nucleotides are TGTGCCAGCAGCCTTAATGAGCAGTTCTTC.